This entry is about one T cell receptor beta chain. What it binds is not known. The PCR used 60 Vbeta and 13 Jbeta primers. Assay: immunoSEQ multiplex PCR; the TCRdb copy retains only in-frame clones and omits some. The specimen's table records 150,000 to 250,000 clones. The sample is drawn from a study of cytomegalovirus exposure and HLA in healthy donors. General study findings and limits: Researchers counted some 150 TCR beta chains as cytomegalovirus-associated.

The donors, nominally healthy at sampling, likely had unrecorded immune exposures. Trimming stripped 1 base from V and 0 bases from J, with 10 bases between. The V gene's germline CDR1 is GTSNPN and CDR2 SVGIG (reference sequence). The CDR3 contains 15 residues. Sequencing used PBMCs. The chain joins TRBV30 to TRBJ2-1, with no clear D. This TCR derives from a boy younger than 18 in good health and CMV-seronegative. CDR3 region: CAWSALGSSYNEQFF. CDR3 DNA: TGTGCCTGGAGTGCCCTCGGTAGCTCCTACAATGAGCAGTTCTTC.